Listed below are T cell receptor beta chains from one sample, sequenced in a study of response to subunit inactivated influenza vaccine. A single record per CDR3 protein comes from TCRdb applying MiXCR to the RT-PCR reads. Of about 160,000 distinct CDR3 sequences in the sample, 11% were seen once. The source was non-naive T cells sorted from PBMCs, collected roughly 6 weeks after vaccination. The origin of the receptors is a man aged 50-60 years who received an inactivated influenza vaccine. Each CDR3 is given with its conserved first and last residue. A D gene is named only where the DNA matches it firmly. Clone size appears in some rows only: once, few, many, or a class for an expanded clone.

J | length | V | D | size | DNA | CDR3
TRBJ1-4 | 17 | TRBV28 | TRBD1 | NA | TGTGCCAGCAGCCCTCACCTTGGACAGGAAGATAATGAAAAACTGTTTTTT | CASSPHLGQEDNEKLFF
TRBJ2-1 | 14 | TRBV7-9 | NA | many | TGTGCCAGCATCCAGTGGGGAGATTACAATGAGCAGTTCTTC | CASIQWGDYNEQFF
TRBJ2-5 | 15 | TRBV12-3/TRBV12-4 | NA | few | TGTGCCAGCAGTCTCTTGACAGGGAGGCAAGAGACCCAGTACTTC | CASSLLTGRQETQYF
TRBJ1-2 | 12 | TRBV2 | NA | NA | TGTGCCAGCAGCCTAAATCGCTATGGCTACACCTTC | CASSLNRYGYTF
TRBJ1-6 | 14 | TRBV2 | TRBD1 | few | TGTGCCAGCTCCGGGACAGGGTATAATTCACCCCTCCACTTT | CASSGTGYNSPLHF
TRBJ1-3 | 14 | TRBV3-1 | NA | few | TGTGCCAGCAGCCCTGACACCGCTGGAAACACCATATATTTT | CASSPDTAGNTIYF
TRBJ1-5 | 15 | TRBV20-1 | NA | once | TGCAGTGCTAGAGATTGGGGACACGAAAATCAGCCCCAGCATTTT | CSARDWGHENQPQHF
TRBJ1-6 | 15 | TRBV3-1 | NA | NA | TGTGCCAGCAGGCTGACGAGACGTGATAATTCACCCCTCCACTTT | CASRLTRRDNSPLHF
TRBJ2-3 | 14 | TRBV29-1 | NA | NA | TGCAGCGTGGGCCACGGGCTCGGCACAGATACGCAGTATTTT | CSVGHGLGTDTQYF
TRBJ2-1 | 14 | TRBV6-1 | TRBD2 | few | TGTGCCAGCAGGCGAGCGGGAGTGGACAATGAGCAGTTCTTC | CASRRAGVDNEQFF
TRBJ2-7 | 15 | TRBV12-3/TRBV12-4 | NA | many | TGTGCCAGCAGTCATAACCCGACAGGTCCCTACGAGCAGTACTTC | CASSHNPTGPYEQYF
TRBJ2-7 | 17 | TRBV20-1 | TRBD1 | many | TGCAGTGCGCGACGGCCGGTGACAGGGAGTAAATCCTACGAGCAGTACTTC | CSARRPVTGSKSYEQYF
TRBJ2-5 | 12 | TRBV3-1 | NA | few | TGTGCCAGCAGCGGAATAAAAGAGACCCAGTACTTC | CASSGIKETQYF
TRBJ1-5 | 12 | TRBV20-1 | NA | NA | TGCAGTGCAACGAGGGGCAATCAGCCCCAGCATTTT | CSATRGNQPQHF
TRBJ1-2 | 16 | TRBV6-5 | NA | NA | TGTGCCAGCAGTTACGACAGAAGACTAGCTAACTATGGCTACACCTTC | CASSYDRRLANYGYTF
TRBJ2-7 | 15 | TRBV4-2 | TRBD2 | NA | TGTGCCAGCAGCCAAGGACTAGCGGGAGGCGACGAGCAGTACTTC | CASSQGLAGGDEQYF
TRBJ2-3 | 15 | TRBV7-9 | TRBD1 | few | TGTGCCAGCAGCTTCGCCGGACAGGGCGCAGATACGCAGTATTTT | CASSFAGQGADTQYF
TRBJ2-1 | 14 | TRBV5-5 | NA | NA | TGTGCCAGCAGCATCCGGGACTGGAACAATGAGCAGTTCTTC | CASSIRDWNNEQFF
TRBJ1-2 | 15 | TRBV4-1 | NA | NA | TGCGCCAGCAGCCAAGAATATACTAGGGGCCGTGGCTACACCTTC | CASSQEYTRGRGYTF
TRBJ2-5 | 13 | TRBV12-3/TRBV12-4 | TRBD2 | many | TGTGCCAGCAGTATAGCGGGCGAAGAGACCCAGTACTTC | CASSIAGEETQYF
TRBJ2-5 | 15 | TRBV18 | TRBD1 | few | TGTGCCAGCTCACCGACAGGGATCGGTGGAGAGACCCAGTACTTC | CASSPTGIGGETQYF
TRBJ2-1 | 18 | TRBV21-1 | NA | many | TGTGCCAGCAGCAAAGCCTTTTCCGGGACAGGGGAATACAATGAGCAGTTCTTC | CASSKAFSGTGEYNEQFF
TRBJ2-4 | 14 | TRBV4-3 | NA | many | TGCGCCAGCAGCCAAGATCGTGACCAGGACATTCAGTACTTC | CASSQDRDQDIQYF
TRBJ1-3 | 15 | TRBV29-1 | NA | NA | TGCAGCGTTGTTGGACAGCAGAGCTCTGGAAACACCATATATTTT | CSVVGQQSSGNTIYF
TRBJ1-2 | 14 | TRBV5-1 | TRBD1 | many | TGCGCCAGCAGCTTGGGACAGGGTCACTATGGCTACACCTTC | CASSLGQGHYGYTF
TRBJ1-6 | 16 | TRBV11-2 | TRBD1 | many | TGTGCCAGCAGCCGACAGGGAGAGTCCTATAATTCACCCCTCCACTTT | CASSRQGESYNSPLHF
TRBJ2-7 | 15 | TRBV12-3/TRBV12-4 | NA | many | TGTGCCAGCAGTCCAGCATCGTGGGAATCCTACGAGCAGTACTTC | CASSPASWESYEQYF
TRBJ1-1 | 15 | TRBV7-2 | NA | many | TGTGCCAGCAGCGTTAACATCGGGGGCAGCTATGAAGCTTTCTTT | CASSVNIGGSYEAFF
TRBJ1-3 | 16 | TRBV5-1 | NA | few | TGCGCCAGCAGCTTGGACCAAGGAATTTCTGGAAACACCATATATTTT | CASSLDQGISGNTIYF
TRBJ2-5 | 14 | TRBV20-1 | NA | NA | TGCAGTGCTAGAGATCCGTCAGCACAAGAGACCCAGTACTTC | CSARDPSAQETQYF
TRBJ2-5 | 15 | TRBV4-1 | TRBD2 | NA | TGCGCCAGCAGCCATCCGGGACTAGCTTTAGAGACCCAGTACTTC | CASSHPGLALETQYF
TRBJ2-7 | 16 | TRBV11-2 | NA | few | TGTGCCAGCAGCGCACGAGCGGTTGTTGGGGCAGGAGAGCAGTACTTC | CASSARAVVGAGEQYF
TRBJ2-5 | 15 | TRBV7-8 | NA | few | TGTGCCAGCAGCGGGTCAAAGGGGTACCAAGAGACCCAGTACTTC | CASSGSKGYQETQYF
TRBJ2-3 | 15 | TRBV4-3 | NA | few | TGCGCCAGCAGAAACAGACTTGGGACATCAGATACGCAGTATTTT | CASRNRLGTSDTQYF